The text below deals with one TCR beta chain. A much larger clone lies a single base off, so this may be a read error. The sample is drawn from a study of glioma-infiltrating T cells. Overall study: Presurgical dexamethasone in glioma patients lasted six or fewer days.

The length of the CDR3 is 12 residues. CDR1 is DFQATT, CDR2 SNEGSKA, per germline (reference sequence). The iRepertoire nested amplicon-rescue multiplex PCR amplified TCR alpha and beta CDR3s from RNA. Via MiXCR, TCRdb re-called the multiplex PCR reads, giving one row per CDR3 protein. The repertoire includes around 350,000 distinct CDR3 sequences, 41% of them detected once, and 12% sits in the top ten. Sequences were obtained from glioma tissue, nonneoplastic brain tissue, or PBMCs (not recorded which). The rearrangement joins TRBV20-1 to TRBJ2-1; no firm D call. This TCR derives from a human donor with low-grade glioma or glioblastoma, undergoing nonglioma brain surgery, or in good health (not recorded which). The CDR3 loop is CCARDPVVEQFF. The CDR3 region has the DNA TGCTGTGCTAGAGATCCTGTAGTTGAGCAGTTCTTC.